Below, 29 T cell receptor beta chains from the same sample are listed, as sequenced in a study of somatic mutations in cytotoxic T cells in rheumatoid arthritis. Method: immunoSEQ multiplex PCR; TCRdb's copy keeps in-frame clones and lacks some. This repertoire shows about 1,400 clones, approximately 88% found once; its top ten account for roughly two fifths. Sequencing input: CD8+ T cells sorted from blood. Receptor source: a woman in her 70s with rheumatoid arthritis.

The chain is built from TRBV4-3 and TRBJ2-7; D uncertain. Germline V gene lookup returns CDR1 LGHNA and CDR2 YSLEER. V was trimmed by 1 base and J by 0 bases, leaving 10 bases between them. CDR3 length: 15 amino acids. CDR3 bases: TGCGCCAGCAGCCAAGGGAGTACCCTCTCCTACGAGCAGTACTTC. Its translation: CASSQGSTLSYEQYF.

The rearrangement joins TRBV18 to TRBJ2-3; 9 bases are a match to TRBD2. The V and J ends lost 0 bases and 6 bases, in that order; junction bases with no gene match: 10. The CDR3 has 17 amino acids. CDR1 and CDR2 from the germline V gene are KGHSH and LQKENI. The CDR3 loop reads CASSPPRGGHLLDTQYF. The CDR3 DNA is TGTGCCAGCTCACCACCGCGGGGGGGCCATTTACTGGATACGCAGTATTTT. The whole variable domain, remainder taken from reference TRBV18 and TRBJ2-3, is NAGVMQNPRHLVRRRGQEARLRCSPMKGHSHVYWYRQLPEEGLKFMVYLQKENIIDESGMPKERFSAEFPKEGPSILRIQQVVRGDSAAYFCASSPPRGGHLLDTQYFGPGTRLTVL.

The CDR3 reads CASSESSGGAYFDEQFF. The CDR3 nucleotides are TGTGCCAGCAGTGAATCTAGCGGGGGGGCCTATTTCGATGAGCAGTTCTTC. This chain uses TRBV2 with TRBJ2-1, with TRBD2 matching over 12 bases. This CDR3 region has 17 residues. CDR1 is SNHLY, CDR2 FYNNEI, per germline. Trimming removed 2 bases from V and 8 bases from J; junction bases left unmatched: 10.

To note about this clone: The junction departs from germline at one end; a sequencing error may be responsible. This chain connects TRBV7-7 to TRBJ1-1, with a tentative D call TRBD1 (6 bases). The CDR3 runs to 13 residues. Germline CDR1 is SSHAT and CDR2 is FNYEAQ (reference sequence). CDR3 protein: CASSLDLTGEAFF. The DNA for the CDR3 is TGTGCTAGCAGCTTAGATTTGACAGGTGAAGCTTTCTTT.

The CDR3 here is CASSPTAGGENIQYF. The CDR3 nucleotides are TGTGCCAGCAGCCCCACGGCGGGAGGTGAAAACATTCAGTACTTC. J is TRBJ2-4 and V is TRBV7-6; 8 bases match TRBD2. This CDR3 has 15 amino acids. The V gene's germline CDR1 is SGHVS and CDR2 FNYEAQ. Germline trimming cut 5 bases from V and 5 bases from J; bases unmatched to any gene: 8.

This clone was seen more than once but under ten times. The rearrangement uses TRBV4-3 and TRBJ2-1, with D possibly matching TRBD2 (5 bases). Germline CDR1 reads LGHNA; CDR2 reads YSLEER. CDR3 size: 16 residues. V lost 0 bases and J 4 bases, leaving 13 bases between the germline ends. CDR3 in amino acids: CASSQEIASRYNEQFF. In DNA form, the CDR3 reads TGCGCCAGCAGCCAAGAAATAGCGTCCCGTTACAATGAGCAGTTCTTC.

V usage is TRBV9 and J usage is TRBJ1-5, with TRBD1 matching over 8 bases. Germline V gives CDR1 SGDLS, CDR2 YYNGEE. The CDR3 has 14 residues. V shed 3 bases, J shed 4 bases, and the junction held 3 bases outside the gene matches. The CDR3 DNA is TGTGCCAGCAGCGGAACAGGGGGAAATCAGCCCCAGCATTTT. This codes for CASSGTGGNQPQHF.

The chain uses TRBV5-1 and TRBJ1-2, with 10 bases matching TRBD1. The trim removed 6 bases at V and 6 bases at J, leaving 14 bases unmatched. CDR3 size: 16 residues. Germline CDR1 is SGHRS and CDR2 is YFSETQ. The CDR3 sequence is CASTPGQGMMYDGYTF. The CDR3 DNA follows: TGCGCCAGCACCCCGGGACAGGGGATGATGTACGATGGCTACACCTTC.

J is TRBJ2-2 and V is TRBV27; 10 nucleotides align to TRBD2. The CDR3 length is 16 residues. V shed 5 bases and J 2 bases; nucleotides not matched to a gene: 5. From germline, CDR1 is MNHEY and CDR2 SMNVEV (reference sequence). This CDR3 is CASSVAGGPNTGELFF. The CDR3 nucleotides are TGTGCCAGCAGTGTAGCGGGAGGCCCAAACACCGGGGAGCTGTTTTTT.

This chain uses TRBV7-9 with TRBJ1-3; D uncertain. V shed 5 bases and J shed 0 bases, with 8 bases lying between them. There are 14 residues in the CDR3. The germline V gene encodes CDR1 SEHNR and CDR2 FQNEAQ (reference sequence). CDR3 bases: TGTGCCAGCAGCGGGCAGAACTCTGGAAACACCATATATTTT. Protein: CASSGQNSGNTIYF. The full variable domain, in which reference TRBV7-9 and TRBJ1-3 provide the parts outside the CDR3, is DTGVSQNPRHKITKRGQNVTFRCDPISEHNRLYWYRQTLGQGPEFLTYFQNEAQLEKSRLLSDRFSAERPKGSFSTLEIQRTEQGDSAMYLCASSGQNSGNTIYFGEGSWLTVV.

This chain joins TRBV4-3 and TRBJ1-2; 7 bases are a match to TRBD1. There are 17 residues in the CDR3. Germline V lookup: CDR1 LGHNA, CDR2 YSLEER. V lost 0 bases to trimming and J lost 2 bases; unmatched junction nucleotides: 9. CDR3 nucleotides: TGCGCCAGCAGCCAAGATCTAGGGGGCCCTCTCAACTATGGCTACACCTTC. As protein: CASSQDLGGPLNYGYTF.

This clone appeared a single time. CDR3 region: CASSGPWDYGYTF. In DNA, the CDR3 is TGTGCCAGCTCAGGGCCCTGGGACTATGGCTACACCTTC. The chain recombines TRBV9 with TRBJ1-2; D perhaps matches TRBD1 (5 bases). Trimming stripped 7 bases from V and 3 bases from J, with 13 bases between. The CDR3 extends over 13 amino acids. From germline, CDR1 is SGDLS and CDR2 YYNGEE.

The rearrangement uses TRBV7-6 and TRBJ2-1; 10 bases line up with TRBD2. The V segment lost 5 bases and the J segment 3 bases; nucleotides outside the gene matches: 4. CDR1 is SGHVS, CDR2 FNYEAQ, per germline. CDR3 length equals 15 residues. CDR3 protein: CASSPWTSGYNEQFF. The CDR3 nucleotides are TGTGCCAGCAGCCCCTGGACTAGCGGCTACAATGAGCAGTTCTTC.

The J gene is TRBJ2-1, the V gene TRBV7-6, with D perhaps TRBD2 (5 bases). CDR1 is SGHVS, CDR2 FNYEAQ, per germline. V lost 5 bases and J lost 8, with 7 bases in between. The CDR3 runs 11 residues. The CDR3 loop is CASSLGDEQFF. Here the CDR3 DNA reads TGTGCCAGCAGCCTCGGGGATGAGCAGTTCTTC.

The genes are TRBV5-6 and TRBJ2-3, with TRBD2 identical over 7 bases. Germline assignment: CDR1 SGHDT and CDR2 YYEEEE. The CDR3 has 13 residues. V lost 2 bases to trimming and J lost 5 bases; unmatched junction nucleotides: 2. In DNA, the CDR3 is TGTGCCAGCAGCTTACCGGGAGGAGATACGCAGTATTTT. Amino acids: CASSLPGGDTQYF.

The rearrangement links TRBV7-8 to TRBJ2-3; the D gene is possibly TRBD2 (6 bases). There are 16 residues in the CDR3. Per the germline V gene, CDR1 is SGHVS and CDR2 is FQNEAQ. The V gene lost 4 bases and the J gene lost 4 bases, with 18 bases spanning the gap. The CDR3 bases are TGTGCCAGCAGCTCCTTAGCGGACATATGGGCAGATACGCAGTATTTT. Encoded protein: CASSSLADIWADTQYF.

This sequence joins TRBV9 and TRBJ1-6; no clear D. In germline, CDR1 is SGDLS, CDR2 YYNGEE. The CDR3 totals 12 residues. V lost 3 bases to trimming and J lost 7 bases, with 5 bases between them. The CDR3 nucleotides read TGTGCCAGCAGCGGGGAGAATTCACCCCTCCACTTT. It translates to CASSGENSPLHF.

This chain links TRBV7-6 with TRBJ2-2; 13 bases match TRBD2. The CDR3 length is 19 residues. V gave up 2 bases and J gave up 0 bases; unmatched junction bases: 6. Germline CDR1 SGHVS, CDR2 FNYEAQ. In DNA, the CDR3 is TGTGCCAGCAGCTTAAGGACTAGCGGGGGATTCGCGAACACCGGGGAGCTGTTTTTT. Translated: CASSLRTSGGFANTGELFF.

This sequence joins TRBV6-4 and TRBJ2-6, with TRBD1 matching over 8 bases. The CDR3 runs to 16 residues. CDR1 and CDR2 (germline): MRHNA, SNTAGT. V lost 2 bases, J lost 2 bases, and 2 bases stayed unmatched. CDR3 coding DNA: TGTGCCAGCAGTGACCAGGGGGCGACTGGGGCCAACGTCCTGACTTTC. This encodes CASSDQGATGANVLTF.

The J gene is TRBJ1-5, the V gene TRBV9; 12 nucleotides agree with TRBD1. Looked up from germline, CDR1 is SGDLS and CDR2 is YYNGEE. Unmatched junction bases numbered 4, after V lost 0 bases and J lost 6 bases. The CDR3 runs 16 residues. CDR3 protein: CASSVGDRGLGQPQHF. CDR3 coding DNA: TGTGCCAGCAGCGTAGGGGACAGGGGGCTCGGTCAGCCCCAGCATTTT.

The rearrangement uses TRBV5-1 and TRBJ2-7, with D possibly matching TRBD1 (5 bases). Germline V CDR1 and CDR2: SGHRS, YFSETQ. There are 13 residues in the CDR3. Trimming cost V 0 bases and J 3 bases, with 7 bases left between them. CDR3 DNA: TGCGCCAGCAGCTTGGAAGACAGCTACGAGCAGTACTTC. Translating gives CASSLEDSYEQYF.

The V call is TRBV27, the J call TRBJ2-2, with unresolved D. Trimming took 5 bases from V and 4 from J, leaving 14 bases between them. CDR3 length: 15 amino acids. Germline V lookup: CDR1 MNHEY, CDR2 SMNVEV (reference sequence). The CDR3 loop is CASSESVRGTGELFF. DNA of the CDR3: TGTGCCAGCAGTGAGTCGGTTCGTGGCACCGGGGAGCTGTTTTTT.

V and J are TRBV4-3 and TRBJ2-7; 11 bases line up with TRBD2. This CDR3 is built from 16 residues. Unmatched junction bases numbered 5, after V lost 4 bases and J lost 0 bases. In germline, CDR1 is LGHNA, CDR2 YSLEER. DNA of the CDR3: TGCGCCAGCAGCCCCCGACTAGCGGGACGCTCCTACGAGCAGTACTTC. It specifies CASSPRLAGRSYEQYF.

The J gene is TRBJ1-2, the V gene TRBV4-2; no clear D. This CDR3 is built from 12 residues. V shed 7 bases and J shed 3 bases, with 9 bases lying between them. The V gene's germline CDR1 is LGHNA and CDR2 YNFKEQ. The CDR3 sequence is CASTHMDYGYTF. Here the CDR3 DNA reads TGTGCCAGCACTCACATGGACTATGGCTACACCTTC.

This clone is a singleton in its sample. CDR3 in amino acids: CASSNIQGGDTEAFF. DNA for the CDR3: TGTGCCAGTAGTAATATCCAGGGAGGGGACACTGAAGCTTTCTTT. The V gene is TRBV19, the J gene TRBJ1-1, with D possibly matching TRBD1 (5 bases). CDR3 size: 15 residues. V was shortened by 4 bases and J by 3 bases, with 15 bases between the two germline ends. CDR1 is LNHDA and CDR2 is SQIVND in the germline V gene (reference sequence).

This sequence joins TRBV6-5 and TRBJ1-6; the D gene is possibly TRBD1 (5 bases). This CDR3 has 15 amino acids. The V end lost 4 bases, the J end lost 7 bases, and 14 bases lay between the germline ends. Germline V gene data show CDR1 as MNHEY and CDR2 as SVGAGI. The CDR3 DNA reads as TGTGCCAGCAGTTTATCAGGGCTTCGGAATTCACCCCTCCACTTT. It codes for CASSLSGLRNSPLHF.

The CDR3 DNA follows: TGTGCCATCAGTGAGTCACGGATCTCGGAGGTCTACGGCTACACCTTC. As protein: CAISESRISEVYGYTF. The chain uses TRBV10-3 and TRBJ1-2, with D hard to call. Germline V gene lookup returns CDR1 ENHRY and CDR2 SYGVKD. The CDR3 totals 16 residues. V dropped 0 bases and J dropped 8 bases, with 19 bases sitting between them.

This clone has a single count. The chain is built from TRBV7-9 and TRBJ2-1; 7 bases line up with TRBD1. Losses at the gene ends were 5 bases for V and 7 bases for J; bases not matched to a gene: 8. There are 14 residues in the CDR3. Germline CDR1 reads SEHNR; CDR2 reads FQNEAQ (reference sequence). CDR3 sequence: CASSPPNRGNEQFF. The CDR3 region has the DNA TGTGCCAGCAGCCCCCCCAACAGGGGTAATGAGCAGTTCTTC.

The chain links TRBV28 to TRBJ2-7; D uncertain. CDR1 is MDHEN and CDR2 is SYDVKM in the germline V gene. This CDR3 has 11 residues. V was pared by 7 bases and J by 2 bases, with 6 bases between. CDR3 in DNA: TGTGCCAGCACCTCTCCCTACGAGCAGTACTTC. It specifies CASTSPYEQYF.